The 31 T cell receptor beta chains reported below all come from one sample, sequenced in a study of spatial heterogeneity in lung cancer. Specified time point: sample taken at primary tumor resection. Unsorted whole RNA from tumor, nontumor lung or frozen PBMC underwent sequencing. From the 5' RACE reads, TCRdb called clonotypes with MiXCR, one entry per CDR3 protein. The sample gives around 48,000 distinct CDR3 sequences, under 6% of which show up once; around 10% is in the top ten. Sample: PBMCs, taken at surgery. The receptors here all came from a male donor with early-stage non-small cell lung cancer.

This clonotype showed up many times. The V and J genes are TRBV20-1 and TRBJ2-1, with 9 bases identical to TRBD2. Trimming cost V 3 bases and J 2 bases; bases outside gene matches: 11. Per germline, CDR1 DFQATT and CDR2 SNEGSKA (reference sequence). The CDR3 runs to 17 residues. CDR3 protein: CSASNPAGGPPYNEQFF. The CDR3, as DNA: TGCAGTGCTAGTAACCCCGCGGGAGGGCCCCCCTACAATGAGCAGTTCTTC.

This clonotype was seen repeatedly, ten times or more. The chain employs TRBV5-1 and TRBJ2-7; possibly TRBD1 for D (6 bases). Between the trimmed V and J ends, which lost 5 bases and 0 bases, there was a span of 9 bases. Germline values: CDR1 SGHRS, CDR2 YFSETQ. The CDR3 covers 13 residues. CDR3 nucleotides: TGCGCCAGCAGAGCGGACAGCTCCTACGAGCAGTACTTC. Its translation: CASRADSSYEQYF.

This clonotype appeared once. V usage is TRBV6-5 and J usage is TRBJ1-5; tentatively, D is TRBD1 (6 bases). The CDR3 is 14 residues long. Germline V gives CDR1 MNHEY, CDR2 SVGAGI. V gave up 2 bases and J gave up 3 bases, with 8 bases separating them. CDR3 DNA sequence: TGTGCCAGCAGTTACGGGGGGGCCAATCAGCCCCAGCATTTT. Residues: CASSYGGANQPQHF.

This clonotype was counted ten times or more. The chain has TRBV7-2 and TRBJ1-1; unclear D gene. Germline V lookup: CDR1 SGHTA, CDR2 FQGNSA. This CDR3 contains 14 residues. The V and J ends lost 3 bases and 3 bases respectively, with 11 bases between them. In DNA form, the CDR3 reads TGTGCCAGCAGCTTTACCAACAGCGACACTGAAGCTTTCTTT. Its protein product is CASSFTNSDTEAFF.

The chain couples TRBV29-1 to TRBJ2-3; unclear D gene. With 5 bases removed from V and 5 bases from J, the gap between germline ends came to 8 bases. Germline V gene lookup returns CDR1 SQVTM and CDR2 ANQGSEA. This CDR3 has 11 residues. CDR3 loop: CSVLWGDTQYF. CDR3 in DNA: TGCAGCGTTCTGTGGGGAGATACGCAGTATTTT.

This clonotype was seen ten or more times. CDR3 in amino acids: CASSLVQGDTEAFF. As DNA, the CDR3 is TGCGCCAGCAGCTTGGTTCAGGGAGACACTGAAGCTTTCTTT. The rearrangement uses TRBV5-1 and TRBJ1-1; tentatively, D is TRBD1 (5 bases). The germline V gene has CDR1 SGHRS and CDR2 YFSETQ. The ends were cut back, 0 bases at V and 3 bases at J, with 9 bases in the middle. The CDR3 length is 14 residues.

This sequence joins TRBV6-4 and TRBJ2-3, with D unclear. This CDR3 has 15 residues. The ends were cut back, 0 bases at V and 2 bases at J, with 9 bases in the middle. In germline, CDR1 is MRHNA, CDR2 SNTAGT. The CDR3 is CASSDSLAPTDTQYF. The DNA for the CDR3 is TGTGCCAGCAGTGACTCGTTAGCTCCCACAGATACGCAGTATTTT.

This clonotype was recorded many times. This chain joins TRBV7-2 and TRBJ2-7; perhaps TRBD2 as D (5 bases). Germline V CDR1 and CDR2: SGHTA, FQGNSA. There are 14 residues in the CDR3. The V gene lost 5 bases and the J gene lost 4 bases, with 15 bases spanning the gap. The CDR3 sequence is CASSPTLLAYEQYF. The CDR3 DNA is TGTGCCAGCAGCCCCACCCTTCTAGCTTACGAGCAGTACTTC.

This clonotype was recorded at least ten times. V gene TRBV7-9 combines with J gene TRBJ2-7; no reliable D call. The germline V gene encodes CDR1 SEHNR and CDR2 FQNEAQ (reference sequence). This CDR3 is 14 amino acids long. The V gene lost 0 bases and the J gene lost 1 base, with 7 bases spanning the gap. The CDR3 reads CASSLAELSYEQYF. For the CDR3, the DNA is TGTGCCAGCAGCTTAGCTGAACTGTCCTACGAGCAGTACTTC.

At least ten counts were recorded for this clonotype. CDR3 sequence (DNA): TGTGCCAGCAGCTACCCAGGGGGTACGGGAGGTCCCTACAATGAGCAGTTCTTC. Translated: CASSYPGGTGGPYNEQFF. The J gene is TRBJ2-1, the V gene TRBV7-6; either TRBD1 or TRBD2 may fit D (7 bases each). V dropped 4 bases and J dropped 2 bases, with 21 bases sitting between them. The length of the CDR3 is 18 residues. Germline V gives CDR1 SGHVS, CDR2 FNYEAQ.

At least ten counts were recorded for this clonotype. V and J are TRBV7-9 and TRBJ2-1; 7 bases match TRBD2. Losses at the gene ends were 5 bases for V and 16 bases for J; bases not matched to a gene: 8. From germline, CDR1 is SEHNR and CDR2 FQNEAQ (reference sequence). The CDR3 length is 11 residues. CDR3 residues: CASSLGLKEFF. CDR3 coding DNA: TGTGCCAGCAGCCTGGGACTAAAGGAATTCTTC.

The sample holds many counts of this clonotype. This chain uses TRBV11-2 with TRBJ2-7; 8 positions agree with TRBD2. The CDR3 is made up of 14 amino acids. V was clipped by 6 bases and J by 2 bases; unmatched bases: 6. The germline V gene has CDR1 SGHAT and CDR2 FQNNGV. Written as DNA, the CDR3 is TGTGCCAGCAGAGATAGCGGGACCGCCTACGAGCAGTACTTC. It codes for CASRDSGTAYEQYF.

This clonotype was detected ten times or more. The chain has TRBV20-1 and TRBJ1-1; tentatively, D is TRBD1 (5 bases). The CDR3 loop spans 13 amino acids. Trimming left V 2 bases short and J 5 bases short, with 12 bases between. CDR1 is DFQATT, CDR2 SNEGSKA, per germline (reference sequence). CDR3 coding DNA: TGCAGTGCTAGAACGTATCGGGGGACTGAAGCTTTCTTT. Translation gives CSARTYRGTEAFF.

The sample holds many counts of this clonotype. The genes are TRBV6-5 and TRBJ2-1; D uncertain. Trimming removed 0 bases at V and 7 bases at J, with 7 bases between. Germline CDR1 is MNHEY and CDR2 is SVGAGI. The CDR3 extends over 13 amino acids. CDR3 DNA: TGTGCCAGCAGTTACTCAAATGTGAATGAGCAGTTCTTC. It translates to CASSYSNVNEQFF.

About this clonotype: It may be a read error: a sequence one base away is much more abundant. V usage is TRBV5-4 and J usage is TRBJ1-4, with D uncertain. The CDR3 runs 15 residues. CDR1 is SGHNT, CDR2 YYREEE, per germline (reference sequence). The CDR3 spells CASSFEGSTNEELFF. The CDR3 coding sequence is TGTGCCAGCAGCTTCGAAGGGTCAACTAATGAAGAACTGTTTTTT.

This clonotype was found a few times. CDR3 in DNA: TGTGCCAGCACCCTTACGGGGAACACTGAAGCTTTCTTT. Translation gives CASTLTGNTEAFF. The rearrangement uses TRBV11-1 and TRBJ1-1; D remains unclear. This CDR3 has 13 residues. Germline lookup yields CDR1 SGHAT and CDR2 FQDESV (reference sequence). V lost 7 bases and J lost 1, with 10 bases in between. The full variable domain, in which reference TRBV11-1 and TRBJ1-1 provide the parts outside the CDR3, is EAEVAQSPRYKITEKSQAVAFWCDPISGHATLYWYRQILGQGPELLVQFQDESVVDDSQLPKDRFSAERLKGVDSTLKIQPAELGDSAMYLCASTLTGNTEAFFGQGTRLTVV.

V is TRBV20-1 and J is TRBJ2-7, with a possible D match to TRBD2 (6 bases). The V gene lost 6 bases and the J gene lost 0 bases, with 24 bases spanning the gap. CDR1 is DFQATT, CDR2 SNEGSKA, per germline (reference sequence). The CDR3 runs to 17 residues. The CDR3 DNA follows: TGCAGTGCCCGGGGGAGGAGGCGGGTAACTAGCTCCTACGAGCAGTACTTC. Translated: CSARGRRRVTSSYEQYF.

In this sample, this clonotype turned up many times. The chain employs TRBV10-3 and TRBJ2-7; TRBD2 is a possible D gene (6 bases). Germline V gives CDR1 ENHRY, CDR2 SYGVKD. Trimming cost V 10 bases and J 4 bases, with 17 bases left between them. The CDR3 is 13 amino acids. DNA for the CDR3: TGTGCCACCACCGCCTTGGGGGGATACGAGCAGTACTTC. Its protein is CATTALGGYEQYF.

This clonotype occurred many times. The chain joins TRBV28 to TRBJ2-5; 11 bases fit TRBD2. Germline V gene data show CDR1 as MDHEN and CDR2 as SYDVKM. Trimming took 8 bases from V and 1 from J; bases not matched to a gene: 6. The CDR3 loop spans 15 amino acids. This CDR3 reads CASCGLAGLQETQYF. The CDR3 nucleotides are TGTGCCAGCTGCGGACTAGCGGGCCTCCAAGAGACCCAGTACTTC.

The table lists this clonotype with many counts. The chain couples TRBV20-1 to TRBJ2-2, with TRBD2 matching 12 bases. The V gene's germline CDR1 is DFQATT and CDR2 SNEGSKA (reference sequence). V dropped 5 bases and J dropped 3; count of bases not matched to a gene: 1. The CDR3 is 14 amino acids. The CDR3 region has the DNA TGCAGTGCTTCTAGCGGGAGGGACACCGGGGAGCTGTTTTTT. As protein: CSASSGRDTGELFF.

At least ten counts were recorded for this clonotype. The gene calls are TRBV7-2 and TRBJ2-5; D might be TRBD1 or TRBD2, each matching 5 bases. The length of the CDR3 is 14 residues. Trimming shortened V by 6 bases and J by 2 bases, and 13 bases separated the two germline ends. The germline gives CDR1 SGHTA, CDR2 FQGNSA. The CDR3 sequence: CASSAGSGQETQYF. CDR3 sequence (DNA): TGTGCCAGCAGTGCAGGGAGCGGACAAGAGACCCAGTACTTC.

The sample holds many counts of this clonotype. The V and J genes are TRBV6-5 and TRBJ1-1; the match to TRBD1 covers 7 bases. The CDR3 length is 13 residues. V lost 2 bases to trimming and J lost 4 bases; unmatched junction nucleotides: 1. CDR1 and CDR2 from the germline V gene are MNHEY and SVGAGI. For the CDR3, the DNA is TGTGCCAGCAGTTACGACAGGGTCACTGAAGCTTTCTTT. Protein: CASSYDRVTEAFF.

This clonotype has a count of ten or more. This chain links TRBV28 with TRBJ1-5; 8 bases agree with TRBD1. V was pared by 6 bases and J by 3 bases, with 7 bases of the junction left unmatched. Germline loops: CDR1 MDHEN, CDR2 SYDVKM. CDR3 length: 15 residues. CDR3 protein: CASRTPDRDNQPQHF. DNA of the CDR3: TGTGCCAGCAGAACTCCGGACAGGGACAATCAGCCCCAGCATTTT.

This clonotype was seen only a few times. The rearrangement links TRBV7-6 to TRBJ2-1; weak D call: TRBD2 (6 bases). Trimming pared 5 bases from V and 0 bases from J, leaving 20 bases between. The CDR3 extends over 18 amino acids. CDR1 and CDR2 from the germline V gene are SGHVS and FNYEAQ. The CDR3 here is CASSREQPGALSYNEQFF. The CDR3 nucleotides read TGTGCCAGCAGCCGAGAACAACCGGGAGCACTCTCCTACAATGAGCAGTTCTTC.

Note on this clonotype: A much more abundant neighbour one base away suggests this may be a read error. This chain links TRBV20-1 with TRBJ2-1, with TRBD2 matching over 8 bases. Losses at the gene ends were 0 bases for V and 8 bases for J; bases not matched to a gene: 12. The CDR3 is made up of 16 amino acids. CDR1 and CDR2 from the germline V gene are DFQATT and SNEGSKA (reference sequence). The CDR3 protein is CSARDSGREAIDEQFF. The CDR3 bases are TGCAGTGCTAGAGATTCAGGGCGGGAGGCCATCGATGAGCAGTTCTTC.

This clonotype has at least ten counts. The gene calls are TRBV12-3 or TRBV12-4 and TRBJ2-7; D perhaps matches TRBD1 (6 bases). The CDR3 extends over 13 amino acids. The ends were cut back, 3 bases at V and 7 bases at J, with 13 bases in the middle. The CDR3 region has the DNA TGTGCCAGCAGTTTGATCGAGGGGGTTGAGCAGTACTTC. As protein: CASSLIEGVEQYF.

There are many counts of this clonotype. The J gene is TRBJ1-5, the V gene TRBV20-1; 7 bases are shared with TRBD1. Per germline, CDR1 DFQATT and CDR2 SNEGSKA (reference sequence). V was pared by 6 bases and J by 2 bases, with 4 bases of the junction left unmatched. There are 13 residues in the CDR3. CDR3 sequence: CSAPGQGNQPQHF. The CDR3 DNA reads TGCAGTGCCCCCGGACAGGGCAATCAGCCCCAGCATTTT.

This clonotype showed up many times. The rearrangement uses TRBV20-1 and TRBJ1-2; unclear D gene. Germline CDR1 and CDR2: DFQATT and SNEGSKA (reference sequence). V gave up 6 bases and J gave up 0 bases, with 14 bases separating them. The CDR3 is 14 residues long. The CDR3 region is CSANSDGANYGYTF. The DNA for the CDR3 is TGCAGTGCCAACTCGGACGGCGCTAACTATGGCTACACCTTC.

The V and J genes are TRBV2 and TRBJ2-1; 8 nucleotides align to TRBD2. Trimming removed 5 bases from V and 3 bases from J; junction bases left unmatched: 6. CDR3 length: 15 residues. Germline CDR1 SNHLY, CDR2 FYNNEI. CDR3 in amino acids: CASSPGLVGYNEQFF. The CDR3 DNA is TGTGCCAGCAGTCCGGGACTAGTGGGCTACAATGAGCAGTTCTTC.

This clonotype was counted at least ten times. The V and J genes are TRBV7-2 and TRBJ2-1; 7 bases agree with TRBD2. This CDR3 has 20 amino acids. The ends lost 0 bases at V and 0 bases at J; junction bases unmatched: 14. Germline V CDR1 and CDR2: SGHTA, FQGNSA. The CDR3 nucleotides read TGTGCCAGCAGCTTAGCGCTTTATAACGGGAGGTCTAGCTCCTACAATGAGCAGTTCTTC. Amino acids: CASSLALYNGRSSSYNEQFF.

The V gene is TRBV5-1, the J gene TRBJ2-7, with D possibly matching TRBD2 (7 bases). This CDR3 spans 16 amino acids. Germline values: CDR1 SGHRS, CDR2 YFSETQ. The ends were cut back, 4 bases at V and 6 bases at J, with 23 bases in the middle. CDR3 coding DNA: TGCGCCAGCAGCCCTATACTTGGGGGGGCAGCGGGCGAGCAGTACTTC. Protein: CASSPILGGAAGEQYF.